Reported below is one TCR beta chain. Its antigen is undetermined. These data originate in a study of metastatic and nonmetastatic thyroid tumors. About the research overall: The authors compared repertoires across blood and tumor or nodule tissue from malignant and benign thyroid patients.

General study points: Within blood and tumor, benign nodules reportedly had significantly lower TCR beta diversity than malignant thyroid tumors did.

Per the germline V gene, CDR1 is SGHAT and CDR2 is FQNNGV. The V and J ends lost 2 bases and 1 base, in that order; junction bases with no gene match: 8. The length of the CDR3 is 17 residues. All patients were treatment-naive before thyroid surgery. How the authors handled the data: Between-group CDR3 differences, defined by clinicopathological status, yielded a distant-metastasis classifier for papillary thyroid cancer. Through MiXCR, TCRdb re-clonotyped the PCR reads. Clone size and V and J calls follow TCRdb, not the original study. Altogether roughly 40,000 clones are present, roughly a sixth being singletons, with the ten largest covering around 5.9%.

The sequenced sample was blood. The genes are TRBV11-2 and TRBJ2-3, with 8 bases matching TRBD1. The sequence was obtained from a male donor with papillary thyroid cancer or a benign thyroid nodule (not recorded which). Some clones in this sample may be carry-over from other donors' samples. CDR3 coding DNA: TGTGCCAGCAGCTTAAGTTTCGGGACAGGTCGCACAGATACGCAGTATTTT. It is translated as CASSLSFGTGRTDTQYF.